This entry concerns a single T cell receptor (beta chain). As yet, its antigen is unknown. The source of the sample is a study of OX40 agonist ivuxolimab in advanced cancers. Study context: All patients had ivuxolimab intravenously every 2 weeks at 0.01 to 10 mg/kg. Dose-escalation patients had hepatocellular carcinoma, melanoma, renal cell or head and neck cancer. One patient with hepatocellular carcinoma and two with cutaneous melanoma, three in all, had partial responses.

Only in-frame clones appear in the TCRdb table, and some are missing; sequencing was by immunoSEQ multiplex PCR. The table has 77,000 or so clones, about nine tenths seen once. The germline V gene encodes CDR1 LGHNA and CDR2 YNFKEQ. V lost 1 base and J lost 3; bases outside the gene matches: 2. There are 14 residues in the CDR3. Study-level findings and limits: The average count of expanded clones was higher among CD8+ T cells than among CD4+.

The rearrangement links TRBV4-2 to TRBJ1-2; TRBD1 matches at 7 bases. The sequence was obtained from an adult with an advanced solid tumor such as melanoma, head and neck, liver or kidney cancer. The input for sequencing was CD4+ or CD8+ T cells sorted from blood, taken in a trial of the OX40 agonist ivuxolimab. CDR3 sequence (DNA): TGTGCCAGCAGCCAAGGCAGGGGGGACTATGGCTACACCTTC. The encoded protein is CASSQGRGDYGYTF.